The subject of this entry is one TCR beta chain. The antigen is undetermined. From germline, CDR1 is WNHNN and CDR2 SYGVQD (reference sequence). V dropped 4 bases and J dropped 2; count of bases not matched to a gene: 2. This CDR3 spans 14 amino acids. This entry comes from a study of glioma-infiltrating T cells after dendritic cell vaccination. For the study at large: Between 2003 and 2012, patients got autologous tumor lysate-pulsed dendritic cell vaccines. Study-wide results and caveats: Longer survival after dendritic cell vaccination followed higher pretreatment TIL content.

None of the glioblastoma patients had an isocitrate dehydrogenase mutation. The method was immunoSEQ multiplex PCR; TCRdb's version includes in-frame clones alone and lacks a portion of them. In the table there are more than 95,000 clones, 80% to 90% of which are singletons. This TCR was sampled from a human donor with glioblastoma. The chain is built from TRBV10-1 and TRBJ2-7, with 10 bases lining up with TRBD2. Sequences were derived from blood, sampled before dendritic cell vaccination. The CDR3 coding sequence is TGCGCCAGCAGTGGGACTAGCGGAGCCTACGAGCAGTACTTC. This sequence encodes CASSGTSGAYEQYF.